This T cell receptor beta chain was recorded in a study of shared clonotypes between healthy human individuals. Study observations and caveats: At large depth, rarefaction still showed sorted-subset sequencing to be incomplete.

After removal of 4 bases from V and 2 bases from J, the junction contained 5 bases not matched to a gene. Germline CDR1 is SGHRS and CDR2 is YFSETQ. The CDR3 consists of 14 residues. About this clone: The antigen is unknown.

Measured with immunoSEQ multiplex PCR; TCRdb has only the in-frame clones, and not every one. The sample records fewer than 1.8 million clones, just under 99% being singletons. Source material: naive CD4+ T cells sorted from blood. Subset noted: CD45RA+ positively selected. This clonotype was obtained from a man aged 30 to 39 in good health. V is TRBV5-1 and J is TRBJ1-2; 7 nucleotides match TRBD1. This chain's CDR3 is CASSVGQTNYGYTF. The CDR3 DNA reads TGCGCCAGCAGCGTGGGACAGACCAACTATGGCTACACCTTC.